These 29 T cell receptor beta chains originate from one sample sequenced in a study of regulatory T cells in long-lasting Graves disease. Time point specified: newly diagnosed GD, antithyroid drugs for less than 3 months. RNA extracted from PBMCs served as the sequencing template. In building TCR beta libraries, iRepertoire HTBI primers were used together with Arm-PCR of CDR3 regions. Each CDR3 protein is one row after TCRdb ran MiXCR on the multiplex PCR reads. The sample shows some 600,000 distinct CDR3 sequences, around 15% of them seen only once. These data also featured in a second study, about T cells in Graves' hyperthyroidism and ophthalmopathy.

Sequencing was performed on peripheral blood mononuclear cells (PBMCs), taken at new diagnosis, from a patient treated with antithyroid drugs. Receptors were obtained from a man between 18 and 35 years old with Graves disease.

The sample holds many counts of this clonotype. J is TRBJ2-7 and V is TRBV20-1, with D possibly called TRBD1 or TRBD2 (6 bases each). Between the trimmed V and J ends, which lost 0 bases and 12 bases, there was a span of 12 bases. Germline-derived CDR1 and CDR2 are DFQATT and SNEGSKA (reference sequence). The CDR3 is 11 amino acids. As DNA, the CDR3 is TGCAGTGCTAGAGATCGTGGGGGGCGGTACTTC. Its translation: CSARDRGGRYF.

Concerning this clonotype itself: The junction shows a germline mismatch at one end, possibly a read error. This rearrangement joins TRBV14 to TRBJ2-7, with 7 positions matching TRBD1. Germline V gene lookup returns CDR1 SGHDN and CDR2 FVKESK. The CDR3 contains 15 residues. The CDR3 region has the DNA TGTGCCAGCAGCCAAGACGGGACAGTTCACTACGGGCAGTACTTC. Its translation is CASSQDGTVHYGQYF.

This clonotype was picked up many times. The junction departs from the called germline gene at one end, perhaps through a read error. The chain links TRBV11-2 to TRBJ1-1, with D perhaps TRBD1 (5 bases). CDR3 size: 13 residues. Germline-derived CDR1 and CDR2 are SGHAT and FQNNGV. Here the CDR3 reads CASSFGRDTEAFF. Here the CDR3 DNA reads TGCGCCAGCAGCTTCGGCAGGGACACTGAAGCTTTCTTT.

Many counts were recorded for this clonotype. This chain connects TRBV28 to TRBJ2-2, with D unresolved. This CDR3 has 12 residues. Trimming removed 6 bases from V and 4 bases from J, with 6 bases in between. Germline CDR1 MDHEN, CDR2 SYDVKM. CDR3 amino acids: CASSPITGELFF. CDR3 in DNA: TGTGCCAGCAGCCCCATCACCGGGGAGCTGTTTTTT.

This clonotype was counted only a few times. V and J are TRBV12-3 or TRBV12-4 and TRBJ1-2; tentatively, D is TRBD1 (6 bases). The length of the CDR3 is 14 residues. Trimming shortened V by 3 bases and J by 5 bases, and 13 bases separated the two germline ends. The CDR3 loop reads CASSLRGARYGYTF. In nucleotides, the CDR3 is TGTGCCAGCAGTTTGCGGGGGGCTAGGTATGGCTACACCTTC.

This clonotype was picked up a small number of times. The rearrangement links TRBV7-9 to TRBJ2-7; D unresolved. CDR1 SEHNR and CDR2 FQNEAQ come from the germline V gene (reference sequence). The CDR3 length is 12 residues. V was cut by 6 bases and J by 6 bases, with 12 bases left in between. In nucleotides, the CDR3 is TGTGCCAGCAGAAAGGATAGGAGCGAGCAGTACTTC. Translated, it gives CASRKDRSEQYF.

This clonotype occurred a few times. V gene TRBV29-1 combines with J gene TRBJ2-2, with D uncertain. This CDR3 spans 11 amino acids. The germline CDR1 and CDR2 sequences are SQVTM and ANQGSEA. The germline V and J ends were trimmed by 4 bases and 4 bases, with 4 bases remaining between them. The chain's CDR3 is CSVGGTGELFF. CDR3 sequence (DNA): TGCAGCGTTGGTGGCACCGGGGAGCTGTTTTTT.

This clonotype was recorded many times. V and J are TRBV28 and TRBJ2-2; TRBD2 matches 13 bases. V was pared by 3 bases and J by 1 base, with 17 bases of the junction left unmatched. The CDR3 length is 22 residues. Germline CDR1 reads MDHEN; CDR2 reads SYDVKM. CDR3 sequence (DNA): TGTGCCAGCAGTTTCCCGGGACTAGCGGGGAGTCGGGGAGGCCGGAACACCGGGGAGCTGTTTTTT. Translated: CASSFPGLAGSRGGRNTGELFF.

V and J are TRBV20-1 and TRBJ2-5, with TRBD2 matching 11 bases. CDR3 size: 15 residues. The trim removed 5 bases at V and 1 base at J, leaving 6 bases unmatched. Looked up from germline, CDR1 is DFQATT and CDR2 is SNEGSKA (reference sequence). CDR3 sequence reads: CSAPKTSGSQETQYF. The CDR3 DNA follows: TGCAGTGCTCCAAAAACTAGCGGGAGCCAAGAGACCCAGTACTTC.

Note on this clonotype: A much larger clone is a single base away; this may be a read error. This chain joins TRBV12-5 and TRBJ2-3; D is perhaps TRBD2 (6 bases). Germline CDR1 reads LGHNT; CDR2 reads FRNRAP. This CDR3 region has 14 residues. Trimming shortened V by 2 bases and J by 6 bases, and 12 bases separated the two germline ends. This CDR3 is CASGLTGVSDTQYF. The CDR3 nucleotides are TGTGCTAGTGGTTTGACGGGAGTCAGTGATACGCAGTATTTT. Combining the CDR3 with reference TRBV12-5 and TRBJ2-3 gives the whole variable domain DARVTQTPRHKVTEMGQEVTMRCQPILGHNTVFWYRQTMMQGLELLAYFRNRAPLDDSGMPKDRFSAEMPDATLATLKIQPSEPRDSAVYFCASGLTGVSDTQYFGPGTRLTVL.

This clonotype occurred a few times. The chain carries TRBV5-1 and TRBJ1-4; 9 nucleotides match TRBD1. After removal of 4 bases from V and 7 bases from J, the junction contained 5 bases not matched to a gene. The CDR3 length is 14 residues. In germline, CDR1 is SGHRS, CDR2 YFSETQ. Here the CDR3 DNA reads TGCGCCAGCAGCGCTGGGACAGGGCTTGAAAAACTGTTTTTT. Translating it yields CASSAGTGLEKLFF.

The gene calls are TRBV19 and TRBJ1-4; 7 bases line up with TRBD1. Per the germline V gene, CDR1 is LNHDA and CDR2 is SQIVND (reference sequence). With 3 bases clipped from V and 3 bases from J, the junction kept 1 base outside the gene matches. This CDR3 has 14 residues. CDR3 loop: CASSITGANEKLFF. For the CDR3, the DNA is TGTGCCAGTAGTATCACAGGGGCTAATGAAAAACTGTTTTTT.

The chain recombines TRBV12-3 or TRBV12-4 with TRBJ1-3; no clear D gene. The CDR3 is 17 amino acids. The germline V and J ends were trimmed by 1 base and 0 bases, with 13 bases remaining between them. The CDR3 DNA sequence: TGTGCCAGCAGTTTAGGTCTGCGACTCTCCTCTGGAAACACCATATATTTT. Residues: CASSLGLRLSSGNTIYF.

This clonotype was observed many times. The J gene is TRBJ2-5, the V gene TRBV12-3 or TRBV12-4; TRBD2 matches 14 bases. Trimming cost V 5 bases and J 5 bases; bases outside gene matches: 10. This CDR3 has 17 residues. The CDR3 DNA sequence: TGTGCCAGCAGTGGACCGGGGACTAGCGGGAGTGATGAGACCCAGTACTTC. It codes for CASSGPGTSGSDETQYF.

This clonotype has a count of ten or more. V is TRBV11-2 and J is TRBJ2-7; no clear D gene. The CDR3 totals 14 residues. CDR1 is SGHAT and CDR2 is FQNNGV in the germline V gene. Deletions cut 3 bases from V and 2 bases from J, with 11 bases between. The CDR3 reads CASSLSGAPYEQYF. CDR3 nucleotides: TGTGCCAGCAGCTTGTCTGGAGCCCCCTACGAGCAGTACTTC.

The rearrangement uses TRBV4-1 and TRBJ2-7; D might be TRBD2 (6 bases). Germline V lookup: CDR1 MGHRA, CDR2 YSYEKL. CDR3 size: 15 residues. The V end was cut by 1 base, the J end by 3 bases, with 13 bases between. The CDR3 region has the DNA TGCGCCAGCAGCCAAGGTCCTAGCGTGATCTACGAGCAGTACTTC. Its protein is CASSQGPSVIYEQYF.

This rearrangement joins TRBV11-1 to TRBJ2-1; TRBD2 matches 9 bases. The germline V gene has CDR1 SGHAT and CDR2 FQDESV (reference sequence). CDR3 length equals 16 residues. The trim removed 8 bases at V and 10 bases at J, leaving 18 bases unmatched. The CDR3 region has the DNA TGTGCCAGCGCCGGCCGGCGGGAGGGCCCCCGGAGGGAGCAGTTCTTC. It yields the protein CASAGRREGPRREQFF.

This clonotype was counted many times. The V gene is TRBV15, the J gene TRBJ2-1; the D gene is possibly TRBD2 (6 bases). Trimming took off 0 bases at V and 2 bases at J, with 11 bases between the two ends. Germline-derived CDR1 and CDR2 are LNHNV and YYDKDF (reference sequence). CDR3 length: 16 residues. CDR3 in amino acids: CATSRETSFPYNEQFF. The CDR3 DNA reads as TGTGCCACCAGCAGAGAGACTAGTTTCCCCTACAATGAGCAGTTCTTC.

This clonotype occurred many times. The rearrangement joins TRBV28 to TRBJ1-2; no reliable D call. V lost 5 bases and J lost 2, with 9 bases in between. Germline assignment: CDR1 MDHEN and CDR2 SYDVKM. CDR3 length equals 13 residues. The CDR3 protein is CASSLTENYGYTF. CDR3 in DNA: TGTGCCAGCAGTCTAACAGAGAACTATGGCTACACCTTC.

CDR3 sequence reads: CSVESGTGGRDEQYF. CDR3 nucleotides: TGCAGCGTTGAGTCGGGGACAGGGGGCAGGGACGAGCAGTACTTC. The V gene is TRBV29-1, the J gene TRBJ2-7; the match to TRBD1 covers 12 bases. CDR1 and CDR2 from the germline V gene are SQVTM and ANQGSEA. The CDR3 is made up of 15 amino acids. After removal of 3 bases from V and 5 bases from J, the junction contained 8 bases not matched to a gene.

In the case of this clonotype: A much larger clone differs from this one at a single base, so this may be a read error. The V and J genes are TRBV20-1 and TRBJ1-2; D is unclear. With 5 bases removed from V and 3 bases from J, the gap between germline ends came to 10 bases. The CDR3 runs 12 residues. Looked up from germline, CDR1 is DFQATT and CDR2 is SNEGSKA (reference sequence). The CDR3 region has the DNA TGCAGTGCTGGACGGGCGGACTATGGCTACACCTTC. Translating gives CSAGRADYGYTF.

CDR3 sequence (DNA): TGTGCCAGCAGTTTAGGCAGACGGCAGCCCCAGCATTTT. As protein: CASSLGRRQPQHF. The chain joins TRBV12-3 or TRBV12-4 to TRBJ1-5, with unresolved D. The CDR3 covers 13 residues. V was shortened by 1 base and J by 7 bases, with 8 bases between the two germline ends.

This clonotype was counted many times. V is TRBV6-2 or TRBV6-3 and J is TRBJ1-6; D is perhaps TRBD1 (5 bases). Looked up from germline, CDR1 is MNHEY and CDR2 is SVGEGT. Trimming removed 0 bases from V and 8 bases from J, with 20 bases in between. The length of the CDR3 is 18 residues. CDR3 region: CASSYSSSREGNDSPLHF. DNA of the CDR3: TGTGCCAGCAGTTACTCGAGTAGCAGGGAGGGCAACGATTCACCCCTCCACTTT.

The chain uses TRBV20-1 and TRBJ1-5; tentatively, D is TRBD1 (5 bases). The V gene's germline CDR1 is DFQATT and CDR2 SNEGSKA (reference sequence). V was trimmed by 3 bases and J by 2 bases, leaving 14 bases between them. This CDR3 is built from 15 residues. CDR3 sequence (DNA): TGCAGTGCTAGTAGCAGGGTATACGGCAATCAGCCCCAGCATTTT. This gives the protein CSASSRVYGNQPQHF.

The chain is built from TRBV6-9 and TRBJ1-5, with TRBD1 matching over 10 bases. The germline gives CDR1 MNHGY, CDR2 SVAAGI. This CDR3 spans 17 amino acids. After removal of 4 bases from V and 2 bases from J, the junction contained 8 bases not matched to a gene. For the CDR3, the DNA is TGTGCCAGCAGTTTCGACAGGGGGCTGGTCGGCAATCAGCCCCAGCATTTT. It codes for CASSFDRGLVGNQPQHF.

The table lists this clonotype with many counts. The V gene is TRBV27, the J gene TRBJ2-1; the match to TRBD2 covers 12 bases. This CDR3 is built from 15 residues. In germline, CDR1 is MNHEY, CDR2 SMNVEV (reference sequence). The J segment lost 10 bases and the V segment lost 7 bases, leaving 11 bases of the junction unmatched. DNA for the CDR3: TGTGCCAGCAAATTTACTAGCGGGAGGAACGACGAGCAGTTCTTC. It translates to CASKFTSGRNDEQFF.

This clonotype was seen many times. The gene calls are TRBV7-6 and TRBJ2-7; D is ambiguous. Germline V CDR1 and CDR2: SGHVS, FNYEAQ. The V and J ends lost 4 bases and 3 bases respectively, with 13 bases between them. CDR3 length: 14 residues. The CDR3 protein is CASSSTDENYEQYF. The CDR3 coding sequence is TGTGCCAGCAGCTCCACCGACGAGAACTACGAGCAGTACTTC.

The chain is built from TRBV20-1 and TRBJ1-2, with D unclear. CDR1 is DFQATT, CDR2 SNEGSKA, per germline (reference sequence). The CDR3 contains 13 residues. Between the trimmed V and J ends, which lost 5 bases and 1 base, there was a span of 11 bases. The CDR3 bases are TGCAGTGCTTTGGACGGGGATAACTATGGCTACACCTTC. This encodes CSALDGDNYGYTF.

In this sample, this clonotype turned up many times. As DNA, the CDR3 is TGTGCCAGCAGTTCGTGGACAGGACAAGAGACCCAGTACTTC. Its translation is CASSSWTGQETQYF. The chain employs TRBV2 and TRBJ2-5; 7 bases match TRBD1. J gave up 2 bases and V 5 bases, and 5 bases lay outside the gene matches. The CDR3 length is 14 residues. Germline V gene data show CDR1 as SNHLY and CDR2 as FYNNEI.